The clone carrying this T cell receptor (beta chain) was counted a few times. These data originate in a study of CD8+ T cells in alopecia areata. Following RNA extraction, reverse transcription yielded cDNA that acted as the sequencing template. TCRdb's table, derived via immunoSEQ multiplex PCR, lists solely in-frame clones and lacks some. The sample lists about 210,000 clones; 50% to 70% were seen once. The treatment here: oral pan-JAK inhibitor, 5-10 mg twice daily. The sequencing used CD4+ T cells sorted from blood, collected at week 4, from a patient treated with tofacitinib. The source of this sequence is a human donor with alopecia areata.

The chain's CDR3 is CASSQDLQGANMNTEAFF. The CDR3 DNA is TGCGCCAGCAGCCAAGATTTACAGGGGGCGAACATGAACACTGAAGCTTTCTTT. The chain is built from TRBV4-1 and TRBJ1-1; TRBD1 matches 9 bases. Unmatched junction bases numbered 8, after V lost 0 bases and J lost 0 bases. Germline-derived CDR1 and CDR2 are MGHRA and YSYEKL. The CDR3 length is 18 residues.